This is a list of T cell receptor beta chains from one sample in a study of beta chain features in type 1 diabetes. TCRdb's copy holds only in-frame clones and misses some; the assay was immunoSEQ multiplex PCR. The sample lists 37,000 or so clones, 49% seen once, with roughly 0.7% in the top ten. The sequencing input was central memory CD4+ T cells from blood. These receptors were obtained from a young woman in good health. CDR3s include the opening cysteine and the closing phenylalanine or tryptophan. D genes are given only for firm matches.

V gene: TRBV7-7
CDR3 length: 14
D gene: NA
J gene: TRBJ2-5
CDR3 protein: CASSLVGVMETQYF
CDR3 DNA: TGTGCCAGCAGCTTAGTCGGGGTAATGGAGACCCAGTACTTC

V gene: TRBV6-1
CDR3 length: 15
D gene: NA
J gene: TRBJ1-5
CDR3 protein: CASKLGQWSNQPQHF
CDR3 DNA: TGTGCCAGCAAGTTGGGGCAGTGGAGCAATCAGCCCCAGCATTTT

V gene: TRBV28
CDR3 length: 14
D gene: TRBD1
J gene: TRBJ2-7
CDR3 protein: CASRPGQGINEQYF
CDR3 DNA: TGTGCCAGCAGACCCGGACAGGGAATTAACGAGCAGTACTTC

V gene: TRBV6-5
CDR3 length: 13
D gene: TRBD1
J gene: TRBJ1-1
CDR3 protein: CASQGTENTEAFF
CDR3 DNA: TGTGCCAGCCAAGGGACAGAGAACACTGAAGCTTTCTTT

V gene: TRBV29-1
CDR3 length: 11
D gene: NA
J gene: TRBJ2-7
CDR3 protein: CSVESAYEQYF
CDR3 DNA: TGCAGCGTTGAGTCTGCCTACGAGCAGTACTTC

V gene: TRBV29-1
CDR3 length: 11
D gene: NA
J gene: TRBJ2-5
CDR3 protein: CSGQNQETQYF
CDR3 DNA: TGCAGCGGACAGAACCAAGAGACCCAGTACTTC

V gene: TRBV19
CDR3 length: 14
D gene: NA
J gene: TRBJ1-1
CDR3 protein: CASNYNGMNTEAFF
CDR3 DNA: TGTGCCAGTAACTATAACGGCATGAACACTGAAGCTTTCTTT

V gene: TRBV20-1
CDR3 length: 11
D gene: NA
J gene: TRBJ2-7
CDR3 protein: CSAETEYEQYF
CDR3 DNA: TGCAGTGCAGAGACAGAATACGAGCAGTACTTC

V gene: TRBV5-1
CDR3 length: 17
D gene: TRBD2
J gene: TRBJ2-3
CDR3 protein: CASSALPGLGDTDTQYF
CDR3 DNA: TGCGCCAGCAGCGCTCTACCGGGACTAGGGGACACAGATACGCAGTATTTT

V gene: TRBV4-1
CDR3 length: 14
D gene: NA
J gene: TRBJ2-1
CDR3 protein: CASRSIVAGNEQFF
CDR3 DNA: TGCGCCAGCAGATCAATCGTGGCGGGGAATGAGCAGTTCTTC

V gene: TRBV9
CDR3 length: 14
D gene: NA
J gene: TRBJ1-6
CDR3 protein: CASSVAQGQGPLHF
CDR3 DNA: TGTGCCAGCAGCGTAGCCCAGGGCCAGGGACCCCTCCACTTT

V gene: TRBV27
CDR3 length: 16
D gene: TRBD2
J gene: TRBJ2-1
CDR3 protein: CASTPWSGRGHNEQFF
CDR3 DNA: TGTGCCAGCACTCCCTGGAGCGGGAGGGGGCACAATGAGCAGTTCTTC

V gene: TRBV6-6
CDR3 length: 14
D gene: TRBD1
J gene: TRBJ1-4
CDR3 protein: CASSYAGGNEKLFF
CDR3 DNA: TGTGCCAGCAGTTATGCAGGGGGCAATGAAAAACTGTTTTTT